Listed below are T cell receptor beta chains from one sample, sequenced in a study of shared clonotypes between healthy human individuals. Sequencing was performed with immunoSEQ multiplex PCR; in TCRdb, only in-frame clones are kept and a portion is missing. Counted here are about 92,000 clones, approximately 75% occurring once; the ten biggest clones make up roughly 50%. Sequenced sample: memory CD8+ T cells sorted from blood. These receptors were obtained from a man under 40 in good health. CDR3s include the opening cysteine and the closing phenylalanine or tryptophan. The order of the fields is clone size, J gene, D gene, CDR3 length, V gene, CDR3 DNA, CDR3 protein. D genes are given only for firm matches. Only part of the rows carry a size: once, few, many, or a class if the clone is expanded.

>.|TRBJ2-1|.|16|TRBV7-2
TGTGCCAGCAGCCGTTCCGCTAGATATCCGGACAATGAGCAGTTCTTC
CASSRSARYPDNEQFF
>.|TRBJ2-1|.|17|TRBV2
TGTGCCAGCAGTGAACCGGGGCTAGCGTGGAATTACAATGAGCAGTTCTTC
CASSEPGLAWNYNEQFF
>few|TRBJ2-4|.|15|TRBV5-6
TGTGCCAGCAGGGGGAGTGGCACTTCAGAATTTAGAGGACAGTTC
CASRGSGTSEFRGQF
>.|TRBJ2-3|TRBD1|17|TRBV27
TGTGCCAGCAGTTCCCTTCCGGGACAGGGGCACACAGATACGCAGTATTTT
CASSSLPGQGHTDTQYF
>.|TRBJ1-1|.|15|TRBV18
TGTGCCAGCTCACCACCGGGGGCGCTGAACACTGAAGCTTTCTTT
CASSPPGALNTEAFF
>.|TRBJ2-2|.|17|TRBV5-1
TGCGCCAGCAGCTTGAAGAGTAGCGGAGGGAACACCGGGGAGCTGTTTTTT
CASSLKSSGGNTGELFF
>.|TRBJ2-3|.|15|TRBV18
TGTGCCAGCTCACCGGACCGCGCTAGCACAGATACGCAGTATTTT
CASSPDRASTDTQYF
>once|TRBJ2-7|.|14|TRBV19
TGTGCCAGTAGTAGTGACAGGATCCCCTACGAGCAGTACTTC
CASSSDRIPYEQYF
>few|TRBJ1-3|.|13|TRBV29-1
TGCAGCGTGTGGGGCATTCAGGGAAACACCATATATTTT
CSVWGIQGNTIYF
>.|TRBJ2-5|.|15|TRBV7-7
TGTGCTAGCAGCTTGACGGGAGTAGGGGGAGAGACCCAGTACTTC
CASSLTGVGGETQYF
>.|TRBJ2-1|.|11|TRBV7-2
TGTGCCAGCAGCTTAGCCAGGGCTCCCTTCTTC
CASSLARAPFF
>.|TRBJ2-1|TRBD2|16|TRBV27
TGTGCCAGCAGTCCCTATCCTAGCGGGAGGCCCGATGAGCAGTTCTTC
CASSPYPSGRPDEQFF
>.|TRBJ2-1|.|13|TRBV5-1
TGCGCCAGCAGCCGCGACAGGGAGGATGAGCAGTTCTTC
CASSRDREDEQFF
>.|TRBJ1-1|.|11|TRBV11-2
TGTGCCAGCGCGAGGAGCACTGAAGCTTTCTTT
CASARSTEAFF
>.|TRBJ2-3|TRBD2|18|TRBV25-1
TGTGCCAGCAGTAAAGTTTCCGGGACTAGCGGGAGTAAGGGTACGCAGTATTTT
CASSKVSGTSGSKGTQYF
>few|TRBJ1-1|.|14|TRBV27
TGTGCCAGCAGTGAAACAGGGTATGAGGATGAAGCTTTCTTT
CASSETGYEDEAFF
>.|TRBJ2-3|.|15|TRBV2
TGTGCCAGCACGATCGGGGTATGGAGCACAGATACGCAGTATTTT
CASTIGVWSTDTQYF
>.|TRBJ1-3|.|14|TRBV9
TGTGCCAGCTCGAGACAGGCCTCTGGAAACACCATATATTTT
CASSRQASGNTIYF
>.|TRBJ2-3|.|16|TRBV5-6
TGTGCCAGCAGCTTGGAGCGGAGGGGGGGCACAGATACGCAGTATTTT
CASSLERRGGTDTQYF
>.|TRBJ2-1|TRBD2|16|TRBV5-4
TGTGCCAGCAGACCTTCACCTAGCGGGAGCGGGGATGAGCAGTTCTTC
CASRPSPSGSGDEQFF
>.|TRBJ2-7|.|12|TRBV28
TGTGCCAGCGGGGGGTTAACCTACGAGCAGTACTTC
CASGGLTYEQYF
>.|TRBJ2-3|TRBD2|15|TRBV10-3
TGTGCCATCAGTGAGTCCGGGACTAGCGGGGATACGCAGTATTTT
CAISESGTSGDTQYF
>.|TRBJ1-1|.|13|TRBV6-6
TGTGCCAACCGGGACCCGGGGAACACTGAAGCTTTCTTT
CANRDPGNTEAFF
>.|TRBJ2-7|.|16|TRBV4-3
TGCGCCAGCAGCCGAGACTTCGGGGGAGGCAGTTCCGAGCAGTACTTC
CASSRDFGGGSSEQYF
>many|TRBJ2-1|.|15|TRBV19
TGTGCCAGTAGTCCAGGAGTGCCATCCTACAATGAGCAGTTCTTC
CASSPGVPSYNEQFF
>.|TRBJ1-4|.|15|TRBV6-1
TGTGCCAGCAGTGGCGGGACCTCCTTTGCGGAAAAACTGTTTTTT
CASSGGTSFAEKLFF
>many|TRBJ2-2|.|12|TRBV12-2
TGTGCAAGTCGCCACCCAGGCGGGGAGCTGTTTTTT
CASRHPGGELFF
>many|TRBJ1-1|.|11|TRBV6-5
TGTGCCAGCAGGGCGGGGGCCAAGACTTTCTTT
CASRAGAKTFF
>.|TRBJ1-5|.|12|TRBV28
TGTGCCAGCAGTCCCCCCCGCGGGCCCCAGCATTTT
CASSPPRGPQHF
>.|TRBJ1-2|TRBD1|16|TRBV19
TGTGCCAGTAGTATCGTCGCGTCGACAGGGGGAAATGGCTACACCTTC
CASSIVASTGGNGYTF
>.|TRBJ2-7|.|13|TRBV5-1
TGCGCCAGCAGCTTCCGGGTGAAGGGCGAGCAGTACTTC
CASSFRVKGEQYF
>few|TRBJ2-5|.|15|TRBV5-1
TGCGCCAGCAGCTTCGATTATCAGGGACGAGAGACCCAGTACTTC
CASSFDYQGRETQYF